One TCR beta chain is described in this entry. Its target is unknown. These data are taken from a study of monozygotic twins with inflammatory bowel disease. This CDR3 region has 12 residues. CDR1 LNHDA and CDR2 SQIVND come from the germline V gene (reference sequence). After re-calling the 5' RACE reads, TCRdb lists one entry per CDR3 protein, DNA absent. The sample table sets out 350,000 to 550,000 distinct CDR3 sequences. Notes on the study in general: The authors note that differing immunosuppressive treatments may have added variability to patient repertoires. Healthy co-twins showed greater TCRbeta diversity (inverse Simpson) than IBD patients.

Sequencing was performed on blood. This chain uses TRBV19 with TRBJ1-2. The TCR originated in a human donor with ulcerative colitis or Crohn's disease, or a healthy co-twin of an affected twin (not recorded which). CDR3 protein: CASNQGRRGYTF.